The TCR beta chain described here comes from a study of T cell responses to AZD1222 COVID-19 vaccine. About the study: The study pooled second doses at about 4 or about 12 weeks. Findings and limits, study-wide: There were mostly white British donors and more females than males, and clonal diversity was possibly underestimated. Spike-specific TCR repertoires showed rising breadth and depth after two AZD1222 doses. Per reports, nearly half of all spike-specific TCRs target regions that are unmutated in variants.

The CDR3 covers 17 residues. Trimming took off 3 bases at V and 0 bases at J, with 14 bases between the two ends. The germline CDR1 and CDR2 sequences are SGHAT and FQNNGV. The sample holds one count of this clone. Antigen specificity is unknown. TCRdb's table, derived via immunoSEQ multiplex PCR, lists solely in-frame clones and lacks some. The data contain roughly 100,000 clones, approximately 88% of them singletons. The source of this sequence is an adult in good health. Sequencing used peripheral blood, obtained on day 0 of AZD1222 vaccination. The chain links TRBV11-2 to TRBJ1-4; D remains ambiguous. The CDR3 here is CASSFPRGVPTNEKLFF. In nucleotides, the CDR3 is TGTGCCAGCAGCTTCCCGCGCGGGGTTCCAACTAATGAAAAACTGTTTTTT.